The clone carrying this T cell receptor (beta chain) was seen just once. Antigen specificity is unknown. CDR1 and CDR2 from the germline V gene are SEHNR and FQNEAQ (reference sequence). Between the trimmed V and J ends, which lost 4 bases and 6 bases, there was a span of 10 bases. The CDR3 runs 13 residues. This entry is derived from a study of response to subunit inactivated influenza vaccine. TCRdb reprocessed the RT-PCR reads with MiXCR, giving one entry per CDR3 protein. The repertoire consists of under 950,000 distinct CDR3 sequences, with roughly 20% occurring once and the leading ten covering around 9.6%. Study findings and constraints: Each seasonal influenza vaccination, the authors suggested, recruits few new T cells.

The chain has TRBV7-9 and TRBJ2-1; no clear D gene. The clonotype comes from a man aged 50-59 years who received an inactivated influenza vaccine. The specimen was PBMCs from blood, collected 4 to 6 days after vaccination. The CDR3 region has the DNA TGTGCCAGCAGCTCGCGTGTGTCCAATGAGCAGTTCTTC. This sequence encodes CASSSRVSNEQFF. Combining the CDR3 with reference TRBV7-9 and TRBJ2-1 gives the whole variable domain DTGVSQNPRHKITKRGQNVTFRCDPISEHNRLYWYRQTLGQGPEFLTYFQNEAQLEKSRLLSDRFSAERPKGSFSTLEIQRTEQGDSAMYLCASSSRVSNEQFFGPGTRLTVL.